The TCR beta chain described here comes from a study of T cell responses to AZD1222 COVID-19 vaccine. Concerning this clone: Its antigen is undetermined.

Study conclusions and caveats: Donors were chiefly white British, with a greater number of females, and clonal diversity was perhaps underestimated.

The data were produced by immunoSEQ multiplex PCR, yet TCRdb's version contains in-frame clones alone and is incomplete. Among some 150,000 clones listed, approximately 89% were seen once. There are 13 residues in the CDR3. Trimming took off 8 bases at V and 4 bases at J, with 14 bases between the two ends. From germline, CDR1 is MDHEN and CDR2 SYDVKM. The source material was peripheral blood, sampled on day 0 of AZD1222 vaccination. This TCR derives from an adult in good health. The rearrangement uses TRBV28 and TRBJ1-2; D might be TRBD1 (5 bases). In nucleotides, the CDR3 is TGTGCCAGCTCCGGGGGATGGGCCTATGGCTACACCTTC. Its protein product is CASSGGWAYGYTF.